This T cell receptor beta chain comes out of a study of beta chain features in type 1 diabetes. Across the whole study: Healthy donors and patients showed comparable age, gender and cell yields.

Every bit of the isolated RNA underwent reverse transcription, so sequencing read expressed TCRB transcripts. The table came from immunoSEQ multiplex PCR; TCRdb's copy has only in-frame clones and leaves some out. The sample has about 150,000 clones, around 10% seen once. This clone was picked up many times. Its antigen is undetermined. Study results and caveats: High-TCR-expressing cells could be over-represented by cDNA sequencing. Across all four CD4+ subsets, people with type 1 diabetes showed modestly shorter TCRB CDR3s.

The V end lost 4 bases, the J end lost 4 bases, and 19 bases lay between the germline ends. The germline gives CDR1 SGDLS, CDR2 YYNGEE. This CDR3 is 16 amino acids long. The sequenced material came from central memory CD4+ T cells from blood. The TCR comes from a man aged 25-45 years with type 1 diabetes. The chain is built from TRBV9 and TRBJ2-3; a possible D gene is TRBD2 (6 bases). As DNA, the CDR3 is TGTGCCAGCAGCCCCAGAACGGGAGTTGTTGCAGATACGCAGTATTTT. It specifies CASSPRTGVVADTQYF.